This TCR beta chain was captured by sequencing in a study of cytomegalovirus exposure and HLA in healthy donors. On the study more broadly: Previous work identified around 120 million unique TCR beta sequences from around 200 million T cells.

Primers for the PCR totalled 60 Vbeta and 13 Jbeta. Authors' methods: Approximately 11 million of the roughly 80 million unique TCR beta chains counted in a later analysis were shared. Data came from immunoSEQ multiplex PCR; TCRdb stores just in-frame clones and leaves some out. The DNA was the basis for D and trimming; V, J and clone size are from that table. The top ten clones hold 2% to 2.5% of a sample with over 140,000 clones, over 75% of them seen once. CDR1 is LGHNT, CDR2 FRNRAP, per germline. This CDR3 region has 14 residues. With 3 bases clipped from V and 8 bases from J, the junction kept 7 bases outside the gene matches.

The gene calls are TRBV12-5 and TRBJ2-4; 7 nucleotides match TRBD1. Sample: PBMCs. This sequence originates from a man between 50 and 59 years old in good health and CMV-seronegative. This CDR3 is CASGFAAGGYIQYF. DNA for the CDR3: TGTGCTAGTGGTTTTGCGGCAGGGGGTTACATTCAGTACTTC.